These T cell receptor beta chains were read from a single sample in a study of PD-L1 blockade in urothelial cancer. Assay: immunoSEQ multiplex PCR; the TCRdb copy retains only in-frame clones and omits some. In the table there are about 74,000 clones, 90% of which are singletons. The specimen was PBMCs, collected around atezolizumab (anti-PD-L1) treatment. Receptors originate from an older man with urothelial cancer. Both conserved end residues are part of each CDR3. D genes are given only for firm matches. Size values are once, few and many counts, or a class for expanded clones, and some rows have none.

clone_size j_call v_call d_call cdr3_nt cdr3_aa
NA TRBJ2-5 TRBV27 NA TGTGCCAGCAGTTTATCCCCGCACTCCCAAGAGACCCAGTACTTC CASSLSPHSQETQYF
NA TRBJ1-2 TRBV7-2 NA TGTGCCAGCAGCCAAACACTAGCCCGACAGCTTATCATTAACTATGGCTACACCTTC CASSQTLARQLIINYGYTF
NA TRBJ2-2 TRBV10-3 NA TGTGCCATCAGCTCCCCCGGGAGCTGGACCGGGGAGCTGTTTTTT CAISSPGSWTGELFF
NA TRBJ2-1 TRBV28 TRBD1 TGTGCCAGCAGTTTGGGTCAGGGGGCCCGGTTCAGGGGCGAGCAGTTCTTC CASSLGQGARFRGEQFF
NA TRBJ2-5 TRBV28 TRBD1 TGTGCCAGCAGTTTATTACAGGGGTATGAGACCCAGTACTTC CASSLLQGYETQYF
NA TRBJ2-3 TRBV5-6 TRBD2 TGTGCCAGCAGCTTGCCAGTGGGGGGGAGAGATACGCAGTATTTT CASSLPVGGRDTQYF
NA TRBJ2-7 TRBV15 NA TGTGCCACCAGCAGAGGCGAGGGGGGGTACTACGAGCAGTACTTC CATSRGEGGYYEQYF
NA TRBJ2-1 TRBV14 TRBD1 TGTGCCAGCAGCCAACACAAGGGACAGGGGGCTGATGAGTTCTTC CASSQHKGQGADEFF
NA TRBJ1-6 TRBV5-6 TRBD1 TGTGCCAGCAGCCCGGACAGGGCCTACTCACCCCTCCACTTT CASSPDRAYSPLHF
NA TRBJ1-2 TRBV30 NA TGTGCCCGGAGGAGGGCAGAAGGATTCCATGGCTACACCTTC CARRRAEGFHGYTF
NA TRBJ2-1 TRBV10-3 TRBD2 TGTGCCATCAGTGCTAGCGGGGACTACAATGAGCAGTTCTTC CAISASGDYNEQFF
NA TRBJ2-4 TRBV15 TRBD1 TGTGCCACCAGCATTACCGGGACAGGGGCCAAAAACATTCAGTACTTC CATSITGTGAKNIQYF
NA TRBJ2-1 TRBV5-6 NA TGTGCCAGCAGCAGCCCGGCTAGCTCCTACAATGAGCAGTTCTTC CASSSPASSYNEQFF
NA TRBJ2-3 TRBV4-1 TRBD2 TGCGCCAGCAGCCCGGGACTAGCACCAGATACGCAGTATTTT CASSPGLAPDTQYF
NA TRBJ2-2 TRBV5-1 TRBD1 TGCGCCAGCTTCGGGACAGGGAACACCGGGGAGCTGTTTTTT CASFGTGNTGELFF
once TRBJ1-1 TRBV28 TRBD1 TGTGCCAGCAGTTCGGACAGGGGGGCTTTCTTT CASSSDRGAFF
once TRBJ1-1 TRBV5-6 NA TGTGCCAGCAGCTTGCAGGGCGGAAGGACTGAAGCTTTCTTT CASSLQGGRTEAFF